The rows below give T cell receptor beta chains drawn from one sample of a study of technical replicates of blood from several donors. Only in-frame clones appear in the TCRdb table, and some are missing; sequencing was by immunoSEQ multiplex PCR. The sample has tens of thousands of clones; about 86% are singletons. Input material: PBMCs. These receptors were obtained from a human donor in good health. Some clones in this sample may be carry-over from other donors' samples. CDR3s include the opening cysteine and the closing phenylalanine or tryptophan. Fields, in order: V gene, D gene, J gene, CDR3 DNA, CDR3 protein. A D gene is named only where the DNA matches it firmly.

V gene: TRBV7-6
D gene: -
J gene: TRBJ1-1
CDR3 DNA: TGTGCCAGCAGCCCACCGTCGACAGGCATTGAAGCTTTCTTT
CDR3 protein: CASSPPSTGIEAFF

V gene: TRBV7-2
D gene: -
J gene: TRBJ2-1
CDR3 DNA: TGTGCCAGCAGCGTGGAGAGTGAGCAGTTCTTC
CDR3 protein: CASSVESEQFF

V gene: TRBV16
D gene: TRBD2
J gene: TRBJ2-1
CDR3 DNA: TGTGCCAGCAGCCTCAGGTTAGCGGGATTCAGTGACAATGAGCAGTTCTTC
CDR3 protein: CASSLRLAGFSDNEQFF

V gene: TRBV19
D gene: TRBD1
J gene: TRBJ1-5
CDR3 DNA: TGTGCCAGTAGTATTTTTTGGACAGGGGTAAGCAATCAGCCCCAGCATTTT
CDR3 protein: CASSIFWTGVSNQPQHF

V gene: TRBV4-1
D gene: -
J gene: TRBJ2-7
CDR3 DNA: TGCGCCAGCAGCCAAGACTTTTCCTACGAGCAGTACTTC
CDR3 protein: CASSQDFSYEQYF

V gene: TRBV19
D gene: TRBD1
J gene: TRBJ1-5
CDR3 DNA: TGTGCCAGTAGCAGTCAGGGGGCTCAGCCCCAGCATTTT
CDR3 protein: CASSSQGAQPQHF

V gene: TRBV27
D gene: -
J gene: TRBJ2-5
CDR3 DNA: TGTGCCTACCTGCCCCCCGGTGCATTGGACTGGACAGCGGGGACTCGGGAGACCCAGTACTTC
CDR3 protein: CAYLPPGALDWTAGTRETQYF

V gene: TRBV18
D gene: -
J gene: TRBJ1-6
CDR3 DNA: TGTGCCAGCTCCCAGGGCGTTAGCTCCTATAATTCACCCCTCCACTTT
CDR3 protein: CASSQGVSSYNSPLHF

V gene: TRBV2
D gene: -
J gene: TRBJ2-7
CDR3 DNA: TGTGCCAGCAGTGAACCCCGACGGGATTCCTACGAGCAGTACTTC
CDR3 protein: CASSEPRRDSYEQYF

V gene: TRBV7-8
D gene: TRBD2
J gene: TRBJ2-7
CDR3 DNA: TGTGCCAGCAGCTTAGCCGCGACTAGCGGGAGGGCTCCCTACGAGCAGTACTTC
CDR3 protein: CASSLAATSGRAPYEQYF

V gene: TRBV19
D gene: -
J gene: TRBJ2-7
CDR3 DNA: TGTGCCAGTAGTATAACAACTAGCAGTAACTACGAGCAGTACTTC
CDR3 protein: CASSITTSSNYEQYF

V gene: TRBV5-1
D gene: TRBD2
J gene: TRBJ2-1
CDR3 DNA: TGCGCCAGCAGTCCTAGCGGAGGGTACAATGAGCAGTTCTTC
CDR3 protein: CASSPSGGYNEQFF

V gene: TRBV4-2
D gene: -
J gene: TRBJ1-1
CDR3 DNA: TGTGCCAGCAGCCAAGATCACGGAGGGACTGAAGCTTTCTTT
CDR3 protein: CASSQDHGGTEAFF

V gene: TRBV7-3
D gene: -
J gene: TRBJ1-3
CDR3 DNA: TGTGCCAGCAGCTTAAGTGGGGGCGCCGCCGGAAACACCATATATTTT
CDR3 protein: CASSLSGGAAGNTIYF

V gene: TRBV5-6
D gene: TRBD1
J gene: TRBJ1-2
CDR3 DNA: TGTGCCAGCAGCTTGGGGGACAGGGTGATGGGCTACACCTTC
CDR3 protein: CASSLGDRVMGYTF

V gene: TRBV5-4
D gene: TRBD1
J gene: TRBJ1-4
CDR3 DNA: TGTGCCAGCAGCCCGACAGGGACTAATGAAAAACTGTTTTTT
CDR3 protein: CASSPTGTNEKLFF

V gene: TRBV4-3
D gene: TRBD1
J gene: TRBJ2-7
CDR3 DNA: TGCGCCAGCAGCCAGGCCGGGACAGATTACGAGCAGTACTTC
CDR3 protein: CASSQAGTDYEQYF

V gene: TRBV5-8
D gene: -
J gene: TRBJ1-5
CDR3 DNA: TGTGCCAGCACCTATATTCGGGGTTTTGGAAGCAATCAGCCCCAGCATTTT
CDR3 protein: CASTYIRGFGSNQPQHF

V gene: TRBV20-1
D gene: -
J gene: TRBJ2-3
CDR3 DNA: TGCAGTGCTACTCGGGAGGATACGCAGTATTTT
CDR3 protein: CSATREDTQYF

V gene: TRBV4-1
D gene: -
J gene: TRBJ1-1
CDR3 DNA: TGCGCCAGCAGCCAAGTAGCAGGGGTAGCTTTCTTT
CDR3 protein: CASSQVAGVAFF